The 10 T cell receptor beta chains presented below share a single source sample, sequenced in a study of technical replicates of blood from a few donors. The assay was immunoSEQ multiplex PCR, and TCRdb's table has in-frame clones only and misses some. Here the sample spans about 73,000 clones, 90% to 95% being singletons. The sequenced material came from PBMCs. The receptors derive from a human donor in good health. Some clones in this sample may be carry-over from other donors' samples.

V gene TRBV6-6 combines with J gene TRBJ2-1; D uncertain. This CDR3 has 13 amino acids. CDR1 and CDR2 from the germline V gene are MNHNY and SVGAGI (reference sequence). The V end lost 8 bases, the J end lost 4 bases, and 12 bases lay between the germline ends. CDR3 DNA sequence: TGTGCCAGCGTAGCTGAAGGTTACAATGAGCAGTTCTTC. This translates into CASVAEGYNEQFF.

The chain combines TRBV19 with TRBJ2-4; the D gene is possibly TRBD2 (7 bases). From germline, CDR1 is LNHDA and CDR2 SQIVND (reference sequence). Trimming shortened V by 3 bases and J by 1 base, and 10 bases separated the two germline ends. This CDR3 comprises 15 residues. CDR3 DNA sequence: TGTGCCAGTAGTATCGGGGGGCTCGCCAAAAACATTCAGTACTTC. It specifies CASSIGGLAKNIQYF.

DNA for the CDR3: TGTGCCATCAAGGGACAGGGGTTCAATGAGCAGTTCTTC. Its translation: CAIKGQGFNEQFF. The J gene is TRBJ2-1, the V gene TRBV10-3; TRBD1 aligns across 10 bases. After removal of 7 bases from V and 6 bases from J, the junction contained 3 bases not matched to a gene. The CDR3 extends over 13 amino acids. Per germline, CDR1 ENHRY and CDR2 SYGVKD.

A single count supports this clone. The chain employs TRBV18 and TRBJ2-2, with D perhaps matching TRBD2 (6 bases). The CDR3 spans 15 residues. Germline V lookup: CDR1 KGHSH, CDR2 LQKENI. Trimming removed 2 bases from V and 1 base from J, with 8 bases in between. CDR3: CASSPARGNTGELFF. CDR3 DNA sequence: TGTGCCAGCTCACCAGCGCGGGGGAACACCGGGGAGCTGTTTTTT. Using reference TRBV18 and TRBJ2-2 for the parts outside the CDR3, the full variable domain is NAGVMQNPRHLVRRRGQEARLRCSPMKGHSHVYWYRQLPEEGLKFMVYLQKENIIDESGMPKERFSAEFPKEGPSILRIQQVVRGDSAAYFCASSPARGNTGELFFGEGSRLTVL.

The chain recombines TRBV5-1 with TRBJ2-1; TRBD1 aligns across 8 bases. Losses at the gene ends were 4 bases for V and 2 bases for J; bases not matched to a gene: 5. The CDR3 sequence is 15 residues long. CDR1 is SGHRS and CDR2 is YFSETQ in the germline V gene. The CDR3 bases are TGCGCCAGCAGCATACAGGGGGAACCCTACAATGAGCAGTTCTTC. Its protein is CASSIQGEPYNEQFF.

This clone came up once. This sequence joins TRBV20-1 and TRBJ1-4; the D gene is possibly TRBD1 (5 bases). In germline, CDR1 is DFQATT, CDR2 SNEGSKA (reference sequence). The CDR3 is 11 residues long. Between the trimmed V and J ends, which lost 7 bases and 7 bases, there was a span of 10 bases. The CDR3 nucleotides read TGCAGTGGTGACGGGGGTGAAAAACTGTTTTTT. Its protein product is CSGDGGEKLFF.

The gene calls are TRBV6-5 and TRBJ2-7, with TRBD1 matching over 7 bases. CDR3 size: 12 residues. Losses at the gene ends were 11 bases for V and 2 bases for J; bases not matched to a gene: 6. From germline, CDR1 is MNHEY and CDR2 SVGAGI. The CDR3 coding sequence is TGTGCCGGGACCGGGACAGCCTACGAGCAGTACTTC. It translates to CAGTGTAYEQYF.

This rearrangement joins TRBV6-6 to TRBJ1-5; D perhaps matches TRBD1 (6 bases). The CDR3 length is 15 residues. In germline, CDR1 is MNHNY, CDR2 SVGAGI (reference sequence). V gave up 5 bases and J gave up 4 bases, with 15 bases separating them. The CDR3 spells CASSPLGALNQPQHF. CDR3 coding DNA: TGTGCCAGCAGTCCGTTGGGGGCGCTGAATCAGCCCCAGCATTTT.

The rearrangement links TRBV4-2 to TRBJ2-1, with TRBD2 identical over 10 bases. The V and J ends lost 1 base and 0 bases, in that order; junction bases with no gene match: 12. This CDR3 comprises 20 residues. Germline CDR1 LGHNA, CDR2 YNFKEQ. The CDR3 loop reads CASSQVQASGGLRSYNEQFF. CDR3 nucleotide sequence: TGTGCCAGCAGCCAAGTGCAGGCTAGCGGGGGCCTACGCTCCTACAATGAGCAGTTCTTC.

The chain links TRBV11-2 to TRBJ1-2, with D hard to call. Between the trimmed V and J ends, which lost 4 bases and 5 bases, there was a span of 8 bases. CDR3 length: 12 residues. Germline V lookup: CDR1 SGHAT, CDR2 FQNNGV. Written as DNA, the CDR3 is TGTGCCAGCAGCTCCCGCGGGTATGGCTACACCTTC. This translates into CASSSRGYGYTF.